The 30 T cell receptor beta chains below all came from one sample that was sequenced in a study of cytomegalovirus exposure and HLA in healthy donors. Researchers ran the PCR with 60 Vbeta and 13 Jbeta primers. Sequencing used immunoSEQ multiplex PCR; TCRdb keeps in-frame clones, though not all of them. The data contain fewer than 80,000 clones, approximately 82% of them singletons. Sequenced sample: PBMCs. These receptors came from a woman in her forties in good health and CMV-seropositive.

V gene TRBV7-8 combines with J gene TRBJ1-4; tentative D call: TRBD1 (5 bases). The CDR3 spans 13 residues. V gave up 5 bases and J gave up 6 bases, with 10 bases separating them. CDR1 and CDR2 (germline): SGHVS, FQNEAQ. DNA of the CDR3: TGTGCCAGCAGCCGCGCGGGGGATGAAAAACTGTTTTTT. This encodes CASSRAGDEKLFF.

This chain links TRBV5-1 with TRBJ2-1; 8 nucleotides align to TRBD2. V trimming: 0 bases; J trimming: 4 bases; junction bases outside the gene matches: 6. There are 16 residues in the CDR3. The germline V gene has CDR1 SGHRS and CDR2 YFSETQ. The CDR3 here is CASSLALGGAYNEQFF. CDR3 bases: TGCGCCAGCAGCTTGGCCCTCGGGGGGGCGTACAATGAGCAGTTCTTC.

The chain couples TRBV7-2 to TRBJ2-3; D uncertain. The CDR3 is 16 amino acids. The germline gives CDR1 SGHTA, CDR2 FQGNSA. Between the trimmed V and J ends, which lost 3 bases and 1 base, there was a span of 14 bases. The CDR3 spells CASSFWPLAGTDTQYF. CDR3 coding DNA: TGTGCCAGCAGCTTTTGGCCATTGGCTGGCACAGATACGCAGTATTTT.

This chain joins TRBV7-2 and TRBJ1-1; tentative D call: TRBD1 (5 bases). V lost 0 bases and J lost 5, with 13 bases in between. Germline lookup yields CDR1 SGHTA and CDR2 FQGNSA. The CDR3 length is 15 residues. Written as DNA, the CDR3 is TGTGCCAGCAGCTTAGCCCCCCAGGGAGGAACTGAAGCTTTCTTT. Protein sequence: CASSLAPQGGTEAFF.

The CDR3 reads CASSKQGHNQPQHF. The CDR3 DNA reads TGTGCCAGCAGTAAACAGGGGCACAATCAGCCCCAGCATTTT. This chain connects TRBV14 to TRBJ1-5; TRBD1 matches 7 bases. The junction had 5 bases not matched to a gene; V was cut back by 6 bases and J by 3 bases. Germline V gene sequence: CDR1 SGHDN, CDR2 FVKESK. The CDR3 totals 14 residues.

The chain is built from TRBV11-3 and TRBJ2-3, with a possible D match to TRBD1 (6 bases). The CDR3 extends over 15 amino acids. V gave up 1 base and J gave up 2 bases, with 10 bases separating them. CDR1 is SGHNT and CDR2 is YENEEA in the germline V gene. The CDR3 protein is CASSLGGQFTDTQYF. The DNA for the CDR3 is TGTGCCAGCAGCTTAGGCGGACAGTTCACAGATACGCAGTATTTT. Using reference TRBV11-3 and TRBJ2-3 for the parts outside the CDR3, the full variable domain is EAGVVQSPRYKIIEKKQPVAFWCNPISGHNTLYWYLQNLGQGPELLIRYENEEAVDDSQLPKDRFSAERLKGVDSTLKIQPAELGDSAVYLCASSLGGQFTDTQYFGPGTRLTVL.

This clone has only a few counts. The V gene is TRBV27, the J gene TRBJ2-7, with D unclear. Germline-derived CDR1 and CDR2 are MNHEY and SMNVEV (reference sequence). The CDR3 has 16 residues. V was cut by 0 bases and J by 6 bases, with 18 bases left in between. The CDR3 DNA follows: TGTGCCAGCAGTTTATCGAAGGAGTGGATTGGAATCGAGCAGTACTTC. Its translation: CASSLSKEWIGIEQYF.

The genes are TRBV9 and TRBJ1-6; D possibly corresponds to TRBD1 (6 bases). Trimming pared 3 bases from V and 10 bases from J, leaving 11 bases between. Germline CDR1 SGDLS, CDR2 YYNGEE. The CDR3 has 13 amino acids. CDR3 DNA: TGTGCCAGCAGCGCCGGACAGCGATCACCCCTCCACTTT. Its protein is CASSAGQRSPLHF.

The chain carries TRBV4-2 and TRBJ1-5, with D tentatively TRBD1 (6 bases). The CDR3 loop spans 15 amino acids. Germline V gives CDR1 LGHNA, CDR2 YNFKEQ. With 4 bases removed from V and 1 base from J, the gap between germline ends came to 11 bases. The CDR3 spells CASSPDGQSNQPQHF. DNA for the CDR3: TGTGCCAGCAGCCCGGATGGACAGAGCAATCAGCCCCAGCATTTT.

This clone appeared once. V is TRBV30 and J is TRBJ2-4; 7 bases are shared with TRBD1. The CDR3 runs to 12 residues. With 7 bases clipped from V and 8 bases from J, the junction kept 8 bases outside the gene matches. CDR1 is GTSNPN, CDR2 SVGIG, per germline (reference sequence). Here the CDR3 DNA reads TGTGCCTTAAGGGAGACAGGGTACATTCAGTACTTC. Its translation: CALRETGYIQYF.

The chain is built from TRBV4-3 and TRBJ1-6, with D uncertain. V shed 0 bases and J shed 13 bases, with 10 bases lying between them. This CDR3 has 13 residues. The germline CDR1 and CDR2 sequences are LGHNA and YSLEER. The CDR3 DNA is TGCGCCAGCAGCCAAGATCGGGATGCGCCCCTCCACTTT. It specifies CASSQDRDAPLHF.

The chain links TRBV4-1 to TRBJ1-6, with D possibly matching TRBD1 (6 bases). CDR1 and CDR2 (germline): MGHRA, YSYEKL. Trimming stripped 2 bases from V and 8 bases from J, with 13 bases between. The CDR3 has 15 amino acids. This chain's CDR3 is CASSQPQGPDSPLHF. For the CDR3, the DNA is TGCGCCAGCAGCCAACCCCAGGGGCCCGATTCACCCCTCCACTTT.

The chain employs TRBV25-1 and TRBJ1-1, with a weak D call TRBD1 (5 bases). V lost 6 bases and J 5 bases, leaving 13 bases between the germline ends. The CDR3 runs 13 residues. Germline V CDR1 and CDR2: MGHDK, SYGVNS. CDR3 loop: CASSSRGNTEAFF. The CDR3 DNA sequence: TGTGCCAGCAGCTCTCGGGGGAATACTGAAGCTTTCTTT.

This clone was recorded once. V and J are TRBV6-1 and TRBJ2-5; TRBD1 matches at 9 bases. CDR3 size: 16 residues. Germline V CDR1 and CDR2: MNHNS, SASEGT. V gave up 2 bases and J gave up 3 bases; unmatched junction bases: 7. DNA for the CDR3: TGTGCCAGCAGTGAATGGGGACAGGGAAGAAAAGAGACCCAGTACTTC. As protein: CASSEWGQGRKETQYF.

V gene TRBV4-2 combines with J gene TRBJ1-1; TRBD1 is a possible D gene (5 bases). Trimming removed 4 bases from V and 4 bases from J, with 19 bases in between. This CDR3 is 16 amino acids long. Looked up from germline, CDR1 is LGHNA and CDR2 is YNFKEQ. CDR3 protein: CASSPETQRGITEAFF. DNA for the CDR3: TGTGCCAGCAGCCCGGAAACCCAAAGGGGAATCACTGAAGCTTTCTTT.

This chain links TRBV5-1 with TRBJ2-1; D may be TRBD1 (5 bases). The CDR3 is 13 amino acids. V was clipped by 3 bases and J by 10 bases, with 14 bases between them. Germline values: CDR1 SGHRS, CDR2 YFSETQ. Here the CDR3 DNA reads TGCGCCAGCAGCTCCCAGGGATTCCGGGAGCAGTTCTTC. Encoded protein: CASSSQGFREQFF.

V usage is TRBV7-9 and J usage is TRBJ1-4; no clear D gene. This CDR3 comprises 13 residues. With 2 bases removed from V and 8 bases from J, the gap between germline ends came to 9 bases. CDR1 and CDR2 from the germline V gene are SEHNR and FQNEAQ (reference sequence). The CDR3 sequence is CASSLSSGEKLFF. The CDR3 region has the DNA TGTGCCAGCAGCTTAAGTTCCGGGGAAAAACTGTTTTTT. Together with reference TRBV7-9 and TRBJ1-4, the CDR3 gives the full variable domain: DTGVSQNPRHKITKRGQNVTFRCDPISEHNRLYWYRQTLGQGPEFLTYFQNEAQLEKSRLLSDRFSAERPKGSFSTLEIQRTEQGDSAMYLCASSLSSGEKLFFGSGTQLSVL.

The rearrangement links TRBV19 to TRBJ1-1; D gene ambiguous. The germline CDR1 and CDR2 sequences are LNHDA and SQIVND (reference sequence). V lost 0 bases to trimming and J lost 4 bases, with 6 bases between them. The CDR3 sequence is 13 residues long. CDR3 residues: CASSIDGFTEAFF. CDR3 sequence (DNA): TGTGCCAGTAGTATAGACGGGTTCACTGAAGCTTTCTTT. The full variable domain, completed using reference TRBV19 and TRBJ1-1, is DGGITQSPKYLFRKEGQNVTLSCEQNLNHDAMYWYRQDPGQGLRLIYYSQIVNDFQKGDIAEGYSVSREKKESFPLTVTSAQKNPTAFYLCASSIDGFTEAFFGQGTRLTVV.

The chain has TRBV5-1 and TRBJ1-2; D is ambiguous. CDR1 is SGHRS, CDR2 YFSETQ, per germline. Trimming removed 0 bases at V and 2 bases at J, with 8 bases between. This CDR3 is built from 14 residues. DNA of the CDR3: TGCGCCAGCAGCTTGGGACATATAAACTATGGCTACACCTTC. It encodes CASSLGHINYGYTF.

This chain joins TRBV5-4 and TRBJ2-7; TRBD1 aligns across 10 bases. CDR3 size: 16 residues. The ends lost 3 bases at V and 0 bases at J; junction bases unmatched: 6. Per germline, CDR1 SGHNT and CDR2 YYREEE (reference sequence). The CDR3 DNA is TGTGCCAGCAGCTCCGACAGGGGGCAAAGCTCCTACGAGCAGTACTTC. Its protein is CASSSDRGQSSYEQYF.

Judged by abundance, this clone is medium-sized. V is TRBV5-1 and J is TRBJ2-2; D is ambiguous. V shed 5 bases and J shed 7 bases, with 9 bases lying between them. In germline, CDR1 is SGHRS, CDR2 YFSETQ. The CDR3 runs to 12 residues. The CDR3 region is CASSREIGELFF. The CDR3 DNA reads as TGCGCCAGCAGTCGAGAGATCGGGGAGCTGTTTTTT.

CDR3 protein: CASSIVSPFEKQFF. CDR3 coding DNA: TGTGCCAGTAGTATAGTGAGCCCGTTCGAAAAGCAGTTCTTC. This chain joins TRBV19 and TRBJ2-1, with no clear D. Germline V gene sequence: CDR1 LNHDA, CDR2 SQIVND (reference sequence). The CDR3 runs to 14 residues. Trimming cost V 1 base and J 11 bases, with 15 bases left between them.

The chain couples TRBV7-2 to TRBJ1-1; tentatively, D is TRBD1 (6 bases). Germline values: CDR1 SGHTA, CDR2 FQGNSA. CDR3 size: 15 residues. Trimming took 4 bases from V and 7 from J, leaving 19 bases between them. CDR3 nucleotide sequence: TGTGCCAGCAGCTCAGCTCCGGGACATAGCTTTGAAGCTTTCTTT. It specifies CASSSAPGHSFEAFF.

This chain connects TRBV10-1 to TRBJ1-5; 7 bases match TRBD1. In germline, CDR1 is WNHNN, CDR2 SYGVQD (reference sequence). The CDR3 runs 12 residues. V shed 7 bases and J 7 bases; nucleotides not matched to a gene: 4. The CDR3 region is CASIHRGQPQHF. CDR3 sequence (DNA): TGCGCCAGCATTCACAGGGGACAGCCCCAGCATTTT.

This clone was observed a single time. The identical CDR3 is also encoded by other nucleotide sequences in the sample. V gene TRBV7-7 combines with J gene TRBJ1-2; TRBD1 aligns across 11 bases. After removal of 4 bases from V and 8 bases from J, the junction contained 21 bases not matched to a gene. Germline CDR1 is SSHAT and CDR2 is FNYEAQ (reference sequence). The CDR3 runs 19 residues. The CDR3 sequence: CASSYLSQGDRGAGHGYTF. In DNA form, the CDR3 reads TGTGCCAGCAGCTACCTTTCTCAGGGGGACAGGGGGGCCGGGCACGGCTACACCTTC.

V gene TRBV27 combines with J gene TRBJ2-7, with 11 nucleotides matching TRBD1. With V trimmed by 4 bases and J by 7 bases, 9 bases remained unmatched. The CDR3 covers 15 residues. The germline V gene has CDR1 MNHEY and CDR2 SMNVEV (reference sequence). This CDR3 is CASSWRDRGVLEQYF. For the CDR3, the DNA is TGTGCCAGCAGTTGGAGGGACAGGGGGGTTCTTGAGCAGTACTTC.

This chain links TRBV30 with TRBJ1-3; D not certain. There are 14 residues in the CDR3. V lost 0 bases and J lost 0, with 6 bases in between. CDR1 is GTSNPN, CDR2 SVGIG, per germline (reference sequence). The CDR3 sequence is CAWSVTSSGNTIYF. DNA of the CDR3: TGTGCCTGGAGTGTAACCAGCTCTGGAAACACCATATATTTT.

This chain uses TRBV6-6 with TRBJ2-5, with 11 bases aligning to TRBD2. TRBJ2-7 explains the end of the DNA better; the J call may be wrong. The germline CDR1 and CDR2 sequences are MNHNY and SVGAGI (reference sequence). The CDR3 is 15 amino acids. The DNA of the CDR3 is TGTGCCAGCAGATTACTAGCGGGGGTGGCCTACGAGCAGTACTTC. Translation gives CASRLLAGVAYEQYF.

V and J are TRBV4-3 and TRBJ2-3, with 10 nucleotides matching TRBD2. Germline V gene data show CDR1 as LGHNA and CDR2 as YSLEER. V shed 0 bases and J 1 base; nucleotides not matched to a gene: 7. This CDR3 is built from 18 residues. CDR3 residues: CASSQEPSGGAGTDTQYF. Here the CDR3 DNA reads TGCGCCAGCAGCCAAGAGCCCAGCGGGGGGGCCGGCACAGATACGCAGTATTTT.

The rearrangement links TRBV5-6 to TRBJ2-7; 7 bases are a match to TRBD2. Germline values: CDR1 SGHDT, CDR2 YYEEEE. This CDR3 region has 15 residues. Trimming cost V 0 bases and J 9 bases; bases outside gene matches: 12. CDR3 region: CASSLESSGPSVQYF. CDR3 bases: TGTGCCAGCAGCTTGGAGTCTAGCGGCCCTTCTGTGCAGTACTTC.